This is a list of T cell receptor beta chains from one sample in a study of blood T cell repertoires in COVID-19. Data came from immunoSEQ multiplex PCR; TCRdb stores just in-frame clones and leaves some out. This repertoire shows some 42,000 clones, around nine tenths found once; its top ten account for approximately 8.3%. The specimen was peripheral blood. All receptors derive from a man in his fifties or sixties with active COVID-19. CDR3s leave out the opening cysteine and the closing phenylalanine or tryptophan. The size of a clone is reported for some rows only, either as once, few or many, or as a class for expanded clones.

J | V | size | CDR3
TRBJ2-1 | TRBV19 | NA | ASSRQGEQF
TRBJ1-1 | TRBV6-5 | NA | ASSYDYSNTEAF
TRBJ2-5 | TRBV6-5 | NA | ASSYLQGETQY
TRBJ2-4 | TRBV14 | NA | ASSQATTGIQY
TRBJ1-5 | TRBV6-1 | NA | ASSEGRGENQPQH
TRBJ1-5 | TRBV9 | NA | ASSVGPTLNQPQH
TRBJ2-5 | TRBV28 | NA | ASSIMTATHQETQY
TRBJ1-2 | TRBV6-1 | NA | ASSGPGQGGSYGYT
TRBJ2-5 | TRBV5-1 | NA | ASSLEGQGQETQY
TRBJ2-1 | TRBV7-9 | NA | ASSPPRNEQF
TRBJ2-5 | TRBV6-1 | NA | ASSEAGLAGGLETQY
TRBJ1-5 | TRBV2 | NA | ASSFPGQGFNGNQPQH
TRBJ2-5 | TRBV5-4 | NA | ASSFGSGSGETQY
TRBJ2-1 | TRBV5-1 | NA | ASSLDTSGSYEQF
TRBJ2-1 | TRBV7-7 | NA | ASSQSETLSEQF
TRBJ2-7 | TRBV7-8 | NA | ASSLKASYEQY
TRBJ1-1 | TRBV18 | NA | ASSPNQKTEAF
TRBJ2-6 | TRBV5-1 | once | ASSFTGTGANVLT
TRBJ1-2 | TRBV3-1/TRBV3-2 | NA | ASSQDIGVSYGYT
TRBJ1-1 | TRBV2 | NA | ASSDYRGPTEAF
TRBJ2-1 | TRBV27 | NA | ASSPKGTSGLSSYNEQF
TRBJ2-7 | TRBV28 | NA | ASRKQGSSYEQY
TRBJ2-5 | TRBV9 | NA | ASSLGRGVGQETQY
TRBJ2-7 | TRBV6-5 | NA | ASIRGRTYEQY
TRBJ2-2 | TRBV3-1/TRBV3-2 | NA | ASSQVTGLNTGELF
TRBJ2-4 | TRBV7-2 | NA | ASTPGGVAKNIQY
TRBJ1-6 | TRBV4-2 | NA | ASSQSVPPSSYNSPLH
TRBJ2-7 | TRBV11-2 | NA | ASRGAGGSYEQY
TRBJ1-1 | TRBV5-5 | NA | ASSSPGQTLAF
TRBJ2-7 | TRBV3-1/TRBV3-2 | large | ASSPSDFYEQY
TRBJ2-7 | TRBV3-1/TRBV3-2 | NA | ASSQGQASTYEQY
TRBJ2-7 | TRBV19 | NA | ASQGAYEQY
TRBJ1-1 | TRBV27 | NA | ASSRDRVSEAF
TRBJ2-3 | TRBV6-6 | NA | ASVSGTDTQY
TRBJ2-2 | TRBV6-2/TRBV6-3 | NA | ASSSGHQGTGELF
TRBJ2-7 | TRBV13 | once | ASSSQDYSYEQY
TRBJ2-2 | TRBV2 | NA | ASSEKTGANTGELF
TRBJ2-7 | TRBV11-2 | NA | ASSLSGGSREQY
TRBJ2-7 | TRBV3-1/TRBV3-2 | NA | ASSQEGGTGGNEQY
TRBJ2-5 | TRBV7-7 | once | ASSRTGGRQETQY
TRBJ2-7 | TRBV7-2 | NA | ASSLRQGASYEQY
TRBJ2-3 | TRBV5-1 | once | ASSTGTSGMSDTQY
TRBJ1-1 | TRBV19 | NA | ASTGAGAGNTEAF
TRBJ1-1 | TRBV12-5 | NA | ASGLGAKGETPLGNTEAF
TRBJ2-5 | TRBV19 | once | ASSILAGGSQY
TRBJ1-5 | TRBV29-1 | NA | SVELSGDQPQH
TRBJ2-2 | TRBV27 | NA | ASSLVGDTGELF
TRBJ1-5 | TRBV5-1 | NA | ASSWDSSNQPQH
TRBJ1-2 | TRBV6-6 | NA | ASSYSGQGARGYT
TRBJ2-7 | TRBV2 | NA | ASSRGPYEQY
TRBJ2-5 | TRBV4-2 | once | ASSQREVDRGLETQY
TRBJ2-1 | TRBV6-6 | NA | ASSYSARTGNEQF
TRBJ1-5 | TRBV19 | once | ASSKSNSNQPQH